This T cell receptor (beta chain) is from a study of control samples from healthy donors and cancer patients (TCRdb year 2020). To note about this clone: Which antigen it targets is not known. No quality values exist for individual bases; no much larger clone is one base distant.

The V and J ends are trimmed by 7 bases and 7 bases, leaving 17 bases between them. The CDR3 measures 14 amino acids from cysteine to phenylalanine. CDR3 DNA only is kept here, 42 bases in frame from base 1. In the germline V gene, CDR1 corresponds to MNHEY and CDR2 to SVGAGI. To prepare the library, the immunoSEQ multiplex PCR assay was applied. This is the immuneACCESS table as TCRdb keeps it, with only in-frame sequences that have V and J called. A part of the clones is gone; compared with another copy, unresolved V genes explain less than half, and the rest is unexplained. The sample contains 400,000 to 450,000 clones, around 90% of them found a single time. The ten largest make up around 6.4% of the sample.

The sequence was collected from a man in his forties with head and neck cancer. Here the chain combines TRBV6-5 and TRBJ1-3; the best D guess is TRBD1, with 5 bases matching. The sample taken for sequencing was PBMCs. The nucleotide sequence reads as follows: TGTGCCAGCATGGCAGGGATCTCGGAGAACACCATATATTTT. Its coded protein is CASMAGISENTIYF.